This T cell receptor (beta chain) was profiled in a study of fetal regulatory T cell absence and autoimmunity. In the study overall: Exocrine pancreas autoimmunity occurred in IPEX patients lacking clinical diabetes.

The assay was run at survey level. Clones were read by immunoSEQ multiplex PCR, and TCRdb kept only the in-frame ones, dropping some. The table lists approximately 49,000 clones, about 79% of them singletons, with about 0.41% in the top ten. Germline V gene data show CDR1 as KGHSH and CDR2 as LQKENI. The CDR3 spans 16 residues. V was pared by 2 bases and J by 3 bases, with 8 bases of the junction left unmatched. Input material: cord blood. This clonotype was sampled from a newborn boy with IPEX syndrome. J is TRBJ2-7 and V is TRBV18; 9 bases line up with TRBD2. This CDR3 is CASSPVARGGLYEQYF. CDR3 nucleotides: TGTGCCAGCTCACCAGTTGCGCGGGGGGGCCTCTACGAGCAGTACTTC.